The 18 T cell receptor beta chains reported below all come from one sample, sequenced in a study of T-cell memory formation after mild COVID-19. TCRdb reprocessed the 5' RACE reads via MiXCR and lists one record per CDR3 protein. The table has about 560,000 distinct CDR3 sequences, 17% seen once. The material sequenced was PBMCs or a T cell subset sorted from them (not recorded which). These receptors were collected from an adult woman who had mild COVID-19 (a few samples of this study predate the infection). Cell type and time point are not known.

The chain employs TRBV18 and TRBJ1-1, with 8 bases aligning to TRBD1. V shed 4 bases and J 4 bases; nucleotides not matched to a gene: 11. Germline V gene data show CDR1 as KGHSH and CDR2 as LQKENI. The CDR3 is 16 residues long. The CDR3 DNA follows: TGTGCCAGCTCACGATCTCCGCACAGGGGGAGCACTGAAGCTTTCTTT. Translating gives CASSRSPHRGSTEAFF.

There are a few counts of this clonotype. J is TRBJ1-6 and V is TRBV11-2; perhaps TRBD1 as D (5 bases). V lost 5 bases and J lost 0, with 11 bases in between. The CDR3 extends over 16 amino acids. Germline V gives CDR1 SGHAT, CDR2 FQNNGV. CDR3 coding DNA: TGTGCCAGCAGCCTGGAAGGGGTCTCCTATAATTCACCCCTCCACTTT. Translation: CASSLEGVSYNSPLHF.

Only one count was recorded for this clonotype. The V and J genes are TRBV27 and TRBJ1-2; 10 positions match TRBD1. Germline CDR1 is MNHEY and CDR2 is SMNVEV (reference sequence). J gave up 4 bases and V 3 bases, and 11 bases lay outside the gene matches. This CDR3 spans 17 amino acids. CDR3 amino acids: CASSFGTGTGVPYGYTF. CDR3 sequence (DNA): TGTGCCAGCAGTTTCGGTACCGGGACAGGGGTCCCCTATGGCTACACCTTC.

This chain links TRBV7-9 with TRBJ2-1; 10 bases align to TRBD2. CDR3 size: 15 residues. V lost 5 bases, J lost 7 bases, and 8 bases stayed unmatched. From germline, CDR1 is SEHNR and CDR2 FQNEAQ (reference sequence). This CDR3 reads CASSETSGRGNEQFF. The CDR3 coding sequence is TGTGCCAGCAGCGAGACTAGCGGGCGAGGTAATGAGCAGTTCTTC.

This sequence joins TRBV24-1 and TRBJ2-2; D assignment may be TRBD1 or TRBD2 (6 bases each). With 7 bases removed from V and 3 bases from J, the gap between germline ends came to 29 bases. The CDR3 has 20 residues. Per germline, CDR1 KGHDR and CDR2 SFDVKD. The CDR3, as DNA: TGTGCCACCAGCCCCACCGGGACACCCGGAGGAGGGTGGTACACCGGGGAGCTGTTTTTT. Encoded protein: CATSPTGTPGGGWYTGELFF.

The chain combines TRBV24-1 with TRBJ2-3, with D uncertain. The CDR3 length is 13 residues. CDR1 is KGHDR, CDR2 SFDVKD, per germline. The V end was cut by 10 bases, the J end by 0 bases, with 10 bases between. CDR3 residues: CATSPRSTDTQYF. CDR3 in DNA: TGTGCCACATCACCACGAAGCACAGATACGCAGTATTTT.

To note about this clonotype: A junction boundary mismatches the germline segment, possibly from a read error. The chain links TRBV7-9 to TRBJ2-1; 10 nucleotides match TRBD2. The CDR3 extends over 16 amino acids. Germline assignment: CDR1 SEHNR and CDR2 FQNEAQ (reference sequence). CDR3 coding DNA: TGTGCCAGCACCTTAGGGGCTAGCGGGAGATCGGTTGAGCAGTTCTTC. Protein: CASTLGASGRSVEQFF.

This clonotype was picked up many times. This chain uses TRBV7-6 with TRBJ2-3; tentative D call: TRBD1 (6 bases). From germline, CDR1 is SGHVS and CDR2 FNYEAQ. This CDR3 contains 15 residues. Trimming shortened V by 10 bases and J by 1 base, and 18 bases separated the two germline ends. The CDR3 loop reads CATTPTRGRTDTQYF. As DNA, the CDR3 is TGTGCCACCACACCGACCAGGGGCCGCACAGATACGCAGTATTTT. Based on the CDR3 plus reference TRBV7-6 and TRBJ2-3, the full variable domain is GAGVSQSPRYKVTKRGQDVALRCDPISGHVSLYWYRQALGQGPEFLTYFNYEAQQDKSGLPNDRFSAERPEGSISTLTIQRTEQRDSAMYRCATTPTRGRTDTQYFGPGTRLTVL.

This clonotype was detected a few times. This chain links TRBV4-1 with TRBJ1-2; D might be TRBD1 (5 bases). V lost 0 bases to trimming and J lost 7 bases, with 15 bases between them. Germline lookup yields CDR1 MGHRA and CDR2 YSYEKL. The CDR3 is 15 residues long. The DNA for the CDR3 is TGCGCCAGCAGCCAAGAGGCAGGGACCTCCGGTGGCTACACCTTC. Translated: CASSQEAGTSGGYTF.

The rearrangement links TRBV2 to TRBJ1-2; no reliable D call. There are 14 residues in the CDR3. V lost 2 bases, J lost 0 bases, and 7 bases lay in between. CDR1 SNHLY and CDR2 FYNNEI come from the germline V gene. The CDR3 loop is CASSERRANYGYTF. Here the CDR3 DNA reads TGTGCCAGCAGTGAACGTCGAGCTAACTATGGCTACACCTTC.

Concerning this clonotype itself: The germline gene is not matched at one end of the junction; a read error may be the cause. The chain has TRBV2 and TRBJ2-3, with 7 bases lining up with TRBD2. This CDR3 is 15 amino acids long. The germline V gene has CDR1 SNHLY and CDR2 FYNNEI. The CDR3 DNA reads as TGTGCCAGCAGTAAAGCGGGGCCTTCCACGGGTACGCAGTATTTT. Protein sequence: CASSKAGPSTGTQYF.

Only a few counts were recorded for this clonotype. The chain carries TRBV7-3 and TRBJ1-1; D is perhaps TRBD1 (6 bases). The CDR3 runs to 14 residues. The germline CDR1 and CDR2 sequences are SGHTA and FQGTGA. V was cut by 5 bases and J by 1 base, with 11 bases left in between. CDR3 residues: CASSRGDTNTEAFF. In nucleotides, the CDR3 is TGTGCCAGCAGCCGAGGGGACACGAACACTGAAGCTTTCTTT.

This clonotype was observed a handful of times. The chain has TRBV10-3 and TRBJ2-3; TRBD1 is a possible D gene (6 bases). V lost 2 bases, J lost 8 bases, and 17 bases lay in between. CDR3 length: 15 residues. Per the germline V gene, CDR1 is ENHRY and CDR2 is SYGVKD. The CDR3: CAISEMAVTRGTQYF. The CDR3 DNA reads as TGTGCCATCAGTGAGATGGCAGTTACCAGGGGTACGCAGTATTTT.

CDR3 amino acids: CASRSRQGASGNTIYF. Here the CDR3 DNA reads TGTGCCAGCAGATCGAGGCAGGGGGCATCTGGAAACACCATATATTTT. The chain employs TRBV28 and TRBJ1-3; 8 nucleotides agree with TRBD1. Germline CDR1 MDHEN, CDR2 SYDVKM. The ends lost 6 bases at V and 1 base at J; junction bases unmatched: 8. The CDR3 contains 16 residues.

This clonotype has at least ten counts. V is TRBV5-1 and J is TRBJ2-3; D not resolved. Germline V lookup: CDR1 SGHRS, CDR2 YFSETQ. The CDR3 contains 14 residues. Trimming removed 4 bases from V and 0 bases from J, with 9 bases in between. CDR3 DNA: TGCGCCAGCAGCCCGCCCGGGAGCACAGATACGCAGTATTTT. It codes for CASSPPGSTDTQYF.

This clonotype was seen a few times. The chain carries TRBV6-2 or TRBV6-3 and TRBJ1-2; D gene ambiguous. Trimming pared 2 bases from V and 4 bases from J, leaving 11 bases between. This CDR3 is built from 14 residues. Germline CDR1 and CDR2: MNHEY and SVGEGT. DNA of the CDR3: TGTGCCAGCAGTTACGGGTCCCTTGGCTATGGCTACACCTTC. Translation gives CASSYGSLGYGYTF.

This clonotype came up a few times. CDR3 loop: CASSSLQGARYEQYF. The DNA for the CDR3 is TGTGCCAGCAGCTCGTTACAGGGGGCTAGGTACGAGCAGTACTTC. This sequence joins TRBV5-6 and TRBJ2-7; 9 positions match TRBD1. V dropped 3 bases and J dropped 4; count of bases not matched to a gene: 8. CDR1 is SGHDT, CDR2 YYEEEE, per germline. This CDR3 region has 15 residues.

This clonotype was counted many times. The chain recombines TRBV11-2 with TRBJ1-1; D unresolved. The CDR3 is 16 residues long. The germline V gene encodes CDR1 SGHAT and CDR2 FQNNGV. V gave up 1 base and J gave up 1 base, with 13 bases separating them. CDR3 amino acids: CASSLGGWVPNTEAFF. The CDR3 DNA is TGTGCCAGCAGCTTAGGTGGTTGGGTACCGAACACTGAAGCTTTCTTT.